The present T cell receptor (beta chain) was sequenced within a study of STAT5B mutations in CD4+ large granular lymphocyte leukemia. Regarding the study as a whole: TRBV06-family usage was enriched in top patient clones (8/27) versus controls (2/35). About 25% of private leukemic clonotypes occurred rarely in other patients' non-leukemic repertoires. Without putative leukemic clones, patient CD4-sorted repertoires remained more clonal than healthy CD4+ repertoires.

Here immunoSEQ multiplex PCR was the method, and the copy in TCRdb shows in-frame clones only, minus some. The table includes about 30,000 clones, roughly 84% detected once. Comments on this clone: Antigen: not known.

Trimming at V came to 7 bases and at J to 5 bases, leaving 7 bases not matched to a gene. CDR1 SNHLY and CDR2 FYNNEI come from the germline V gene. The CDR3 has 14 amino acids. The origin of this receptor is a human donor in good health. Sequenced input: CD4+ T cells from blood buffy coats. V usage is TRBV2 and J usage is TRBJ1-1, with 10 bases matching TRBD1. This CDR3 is CASTRQGAGTEAFF. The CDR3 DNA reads TGTGCCAGCACCAGACAGGGGGCAGGGACTGAAGCTTTCTTT. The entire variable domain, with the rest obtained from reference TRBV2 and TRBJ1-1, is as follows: EPEVTQTPSHQVTQMGQEVILRCVPISNHLYFYWYRQILGQKVEFLVSFYNNEISEKSEIFDDQFSVERPDGSNFTLKIRSTKLEDSAMYFCASTRQGAGTEAFFGQGTRLTVV.